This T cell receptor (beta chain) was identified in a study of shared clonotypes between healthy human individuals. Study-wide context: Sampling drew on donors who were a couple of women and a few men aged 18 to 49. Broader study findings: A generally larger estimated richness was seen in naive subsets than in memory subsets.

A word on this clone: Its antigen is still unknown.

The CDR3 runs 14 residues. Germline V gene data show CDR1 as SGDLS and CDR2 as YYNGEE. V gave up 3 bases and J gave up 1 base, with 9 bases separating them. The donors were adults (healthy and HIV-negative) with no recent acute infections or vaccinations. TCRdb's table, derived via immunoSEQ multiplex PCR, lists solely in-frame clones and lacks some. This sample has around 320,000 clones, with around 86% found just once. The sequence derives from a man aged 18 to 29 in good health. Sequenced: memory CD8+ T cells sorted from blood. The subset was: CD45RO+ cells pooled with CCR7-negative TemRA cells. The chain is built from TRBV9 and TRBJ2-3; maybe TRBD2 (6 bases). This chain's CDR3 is CASSEGLGTDTQYF. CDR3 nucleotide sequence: TGTGCCAGCAGCGAGGGACTTGGCACAGATACGCAGTATTTT.